This T cell receptor beta chain is from a study of identical twins. This clonotype showed up just a few times. The CDR3 runs to 15 residues. The ends were cut back, 5 bases at V and 5 bases at J, with 16 bases in the middle. Germline V CDR1 and CDR2: SEHNR, FQNEAQ (reference sequence). Via MiXCR, TCRdb re-called the 5' RACE reads, giving one row per CDR3 protein. The sample lists about 530,000 distinct CDR3 sequences, roughly 15% occurring once. These data also formed part of another study, on yellow fever vaccine responses in identical twins. In that study: Vaccine-induced T cell responses in twins were reportedly observed to appear partly convergent, partly personalized.

Input material: CD4+ T cells sorted from blood. J is TRBJ2-1 and V is TRBV7-9; the D gene could be TRBD1 or TRBD2 (5 bases each). The sequence was obtained from a woman aged 18-35 years in good health. The CDR3 protein is CASSIMGVPNNEQFF. CDR3 in DNA: TGTGCCAGCAGCATAATGGGGGTCCCTAACAATGAGCAGTTCTTC.